The 30 T cell receptor beta chains below all came from one sample that was sequenced in a study of control samples from healthy donors and cancer patients. Sequencing was performed with immunoSEQ multiplex PCR; in TCRdb, only in-frame clones are kept and a portion is missing. The sample has about 160,000 clones, around 90% seen once; the top ten hold roughly 0.7%. Input material: blood. All receptors derive from a woman in her twenties or thirties in good health.

The chain employs TRBV30 and TRBJ1-4; D uncertain. The ends were cut back, 4 bases at V and 0 bases at J, with 12 bases in the middle. CDR3 size: 15 residues. From germline, CDR1 is GTSNPN and CDR2 SVGIG (reference sequence). The CDR3 region is CAWNGGDATNEKLFF. The CDR3 DNA is TGTGCCTGGAACGGCGGTGATGCAACTAATGAAAAACTGTTTTTT.

This rearrangement joins TRBV28 to TRBJ1-3; tentative D call: TRBD1 (6 bases). Per the germline V gene, CDR1 is MDHEN and CDR2 is SYDVKM. Trimming removed 6 bases from V and 8 bases from J, with 17 bases in between. CDR3 size: 14 residues. The CDR3 region is CASSRAGGGDTIYF. CDR3 bases: TGTGCCAGCAGCCGCGCTGGAGGGGGGGACACCATATATTTT.

V gene TRBV28 combines with J gene TRBJ1-6; 8 bases are a match to TRBD1. This CDR3 is 14 amino acids long. Trimming cost V 4 bases and J 10 bases; bases outside gene matches: 6. The V gene's germline CDR1 is MDHEN and CDR2 SYDVKM. The DNA of the CDR3 is TGTGCCAGCAGTTCCCCAGGGGGCGCCTCACCCCTCCACTTT. As protein: CASSSPGGASPLHF.

DNA of the CDR3: TGTGCCAGCAGCAAGGGGGAGCAGTACTTC. It specifies CASSKGEQYF. The chain recombines TRBV6-7 with TRBJ2-7; D perhaps matches TRBD1 (5 bases). TRBV6-7 is an ORF, with its function uncertain. This CDR3 has 10 amino acids. V shed 6 bases and J shed 7 bases, with 7 bases lying between them.

The chain uses TRBV7-3 and TRBJ2-2, with D unresolved. Trimming pared 2 bases from V and 0 bases from J, leaving 10 bases between. Germline CDR1 SGHTA, CDR2 FQGTGA. The CDR3 is made up of 16 amino acids. CDR3 coding DNA: TGTGCCAGCAGCTTATTGGCCCCCTCGAACACCGGGGAGCTGTTTTTT. Its protein product is CASSLLAPSNTGELFF.

The V call is TRBV4-2, the J call TRBJ2-1, with TRBD2 matching 12 bases. There are 18 residues in the CDR3. Germline CDR1 is LGHNA and CDR2 is YNFKEQ. V dropped 1 base and J dropped 5; count of bases not matched to a gene: 9. The CDR3 region is CASSQGSSGRAGDNEQFF. The CDR3 DNA reads TGTGCCAGCAGCCAAGGATCTAGCGGGAGGGCCGGGGACAATGAGCAGTTCTTC.

This chain's CDR3 is CACMGGYSTEAFF. DNA of the CDR3: TGTGCCTGTATGGGGGGATATAGCACTGAAGCTTTCTTT. This sequence joins TRBV19 and TRBJ1-1, with D perhaps TRBD1 (5 bases). V was pared by 11 bases and J by 4 bases, with 17 bases between. CDR3 length: 13 residues. Germline CDR1 is LNHDA and CDR2 is SQIVND (reference sequence).

The rearrangement links TRBV7-9 to TRBJ1-5; TRBD1 is a possible D gene (5 bases). This CDR3 has 14 amino acids. Germline lookup yields CDR1 SEHNR and CDR2 FQNEAQ (reference sequence). Between the trimmed V and J ends, which lost 4 bases and 6 bases, there was a span of 13 bases. DNA of the CDR3: TGTGCCAGCAGCTCGACAGATTCCTTTCAGCCCCAGCATTTT. Translation: CASSSTDSFQPQHF.

This chain connects TRBV5-5 to TRBJ2-5; 7 bases line up with TRBD2. J gave up 14 bases and V 0 bases, and 10 bases lay outside the gene matches. CDR1 is SGHKS and CDR2 is YYEKEE in the germline V gene (reference sequence). The CDR3 is made up of 13 amino acids. The CDR3 coding sequence is TGTGCCAGCAGCTTGGGGGGTAGCGGGCCAATTTACTTC. It codes for CASSLGGSGPIYF.

The CDR3 loop reads CASSLGLAGVYEQYF. The CDR3 DNA is TGTGCCAGCAGCCTCGGACTAGCGGGAGTCTACGAGCAGTACTTC. The chain carries TRBV28 and TRBJ2-7, with 13 positions matching TRBD2. Trimming took 6 bases from V and 3 from J; bases not matched to a gene: 5. CDR1 is MDHEN and CDR2 is SYDVKM in the germline V gene. The CDR3 totals 15 residues.

Comment on this clone: Within the sample, other DNA sequences also encode this same CDR3. This rearrangement joins TRBV6-2 or TRBV6-3 to TRBJ1-5; unclear D gene. CDR3 size: 17 residues. The ends were cut back, 0 bases at V and 0 bases at J, with 12 bases in the middle. Germline CDR1 is MNHEY and CDR2 is SVGEGT. The CDR3 sequence is CASSYSSRLFSNQPQHF. As DNA, the CDR3 is TGTGCCAGCAGTTACTCGAGTAGACTCTTTAGCAATCAGCCCCAGCATTTT.

V is TRBV5-6 and J is TRBJ2-1, with D possibly matching TRBD2 (6 bases). The germline V and J ends were trimmed by 5 bases and 0 bases, with 21 bases remaining between them. Germline loops: CDR1 SGHDT, CDR2 YYEEEE. The CDR3 runs to 18 residues. CDR3 nucleotides: TGTGCCAGCAGGGTAACGGGGTGGCGGAGGGGCTCCTACAATGAGCAGTTCTTC. Its protein is CASRVTGWRRGSYNEQFF.

The rearrangement joins TRBV4-1 to TRBJ1-4, with D possibly being TRBD1 (5 bases). Germline V CDR1 and CDR2: MGHRA, YSYEKL. V gave up 2 bases and J gave up 0 bases, with 22 bases separating them. The CDR3 runs 20 residues. CDR3 in DNA: TGCGCCAGCAGCCAATTACCACCGGGACCCCACCCGGCAACTAATGAAAAACTGTTTTTT. It specifies CASSQLPPGPHPATNEKLFF.

The gene calls are TRBV3-1 (or the pseudogene TRBV3-2) and TRBJ1-4; 8 nucleotides line up with TRBD1. V was pared by 4 bases and J by 8 bases, with 12 bases of the junction left unmatched. The CDR3 runs to 16 residues. CDR1 LGHDT and CDR2 YNNKEL come from the germline V gene (reference sequence). The CDR3 DNA is TGTGCCAGCAGCCTTTTAGGGACAGGAGAAGGCGAAAAACTGTTTTTT. It codes for CASSLLGTGEGEKLFF.

The chain links TRBV6-4 to TRBJ1-6; D is ambiguous. Germline CDR1 reads MRHNA; CDR2 reads SNTAGT. V was cut by 0 bases and J by 5 bases, with 2 bases left in between. This CDR3 comprises 13 residues. The CDR3 nucleotides read TGTGCCAGCAGTGACTCAGATAATTCACCCCTCCACTTT. Its protein product is CASSDSDNSPLHF.

The chain is built from TRBV4-2 and TRBJ2-4; 12 bases are a match to TRBD2. The V and J ends lost 3 bases and 15 bases, in that order; junction bases with no gene match: 21. Germline V gives CDR1 LGHNA, CDR2 YNFKEQ. CDR3 length: 18 residues. The chain's CDR3 is CASSHLPPGAGTSGSGYF. CDR3 nucleotide sequence: TGTGCCAGCAGCCACCTGCCCCCGGGAGCCGGGACTAGCGGGTCCGGGTACTTC.

The V gene is TRBV6-5, the J gene TRBJ2-1, with a tentative D call TRBD1 (6 bases). The ends were cut back, 5 bases at V and 0 bases at J, with 8 bases in the middle. Germline V CDR1 and CDR2: MNHEY, SVGAGI. The CDR3 contains 14 residues. The chain's CDR3 is CASSRGGSYNEQFF. In DNA, the CDR3 is TGTGCCAGCAGTCGAGGGGGCTCCTACAATGAGCAGTTCTTC.

The chain uses TRBV2 and TRBJ2-5; TRBD2 matches at 9 bases. Germline V gives CDR1 SNHLY, CDR2 FYNNEI. The CDR3 spans 17 residues. Trimming took 0 bases from V and 1 from J; bases not matched to a gene: 6. The CDR3 region has the DNA TGTGCCAGCAGTGAAGCGCGGGGGGGGGCTACCCAAGAGACCCAGTACTTC. Translation: CASSEARGGATQETQYF.

The CDR3 sequence: CASSVLIPSGNTGELFF. The CDR3 nucleotides read TGTGCCAGCAGTGTTCTGATCCCTAGCGGGAACACCGGGGAGCTGTTTTTT. The chain is built from TRBV28 and TRBJ2-2; 7 positions match TRBD2. This CDR3 has 17 residues. Trimming took 5 bases from V and 1 from J; bases not matched to a gene: 10. CDR1 and CDR2 (germline): MDHEN, SYDVKM.

The chain recombines TRBV7-2 with TRBJ2-7; 11 positions match TRBD2. Germline loops: CDR1 SGHTA, CDR2 FQGNSA. The CDR3 has 17 residues. V trimming: 1 base; J trimming: 5 bases; junction bases outside the gene matches: 10. In DNA, the CDR3 is TGTGCCAGCAGCTTAGGCGGGACTAGCGGCACCATCCACGAGCAGTACTTC. Translated, it gives CASSLGGTSGTIHEQYF.

The chain couples TRBV2 to TRBJ2-5, with a weak D call TRBD2 (6 bases). Germline CDR1 reads SNHLY; CDR2 reads FYNNEI. Trimming took off 6 bases at V and 5 bases at J, with 13 bases between the two ends. The CDR3 loop spans 13 amino acids. CDR3 sequence reads: CASRVGGWETQYF. CDR3 sequence (DNA): TGTGCCAGCAGAGTGGGGGGTTGGGAGACCCAGTACTTC.

This clone was counted a single time. The gene calls are TRBV30 and TRBJ2-7; the match to TRBD2 covers 8 bases. CDR1 and CDR2 (germline): GTSNPN, SVGIG (reference sequence). CDR3 length: 15 amino acids. With V trimmed by 2 bases and J by 2 bases, 8 bases remained unmatched. The CDR3 sequence is CAWSPGGGRPYEQYF. The CDR3 DNA follows: TGTGCCTGGAGTCCCGGCGGGGGGAGGCCCTACGAGCAGTACTTC. Based on the CDR3 plus reference TRBV30 and TRBJ2-7, the full variable domain is SQTIHQWPATLVQPVGSPLSLECTVEGTSNPNLYWYRQAAGRGLQLLFYSVGIGQISSEVPQNLSASRPQDRQFILSSKKLLLSDSGFYLCAWSPGGGRPYEQYFGPGTRLTVT.

This chain uses TRBV4-1 with TRBJ1-5; maybe TRBD1 (6 bases). V was pared by 1 base and J by 5 bases, with 15 bases between. This CDR3 spans 16 amino acids. Germline V gene sequence: CDR1 MGHRA, CDR2 YSYEKL. CDR3 sequence reads: CASSQVWQGRDQPQHF. For the CDR3, the DNA is TGCGCCAGCAGCCAAGTCTGGCAGGGGAGGGATCAGCCCCAGCATTTT.

The genes are TRBV19 and TRBJ2-3; TRBD2 might be the D (5 bases). CDR3 size: 12 residues. With 6 bases removed from V and 10 bases from J, the gap between germline ends came to 14 bases. Per the germline V gene, CDR1 is LNHDA and CDR2 is SQIVND (reference sequence). CDR3 sequence reads: CASSSWEMAQYF. As DNA, the CDR3 is TGTGCCAGTAGCTCTTGGGAGATGGCGCAGTATTTT.

V gene TRBV10-3 combines with J gene TRBJ1-5; D not resolved. The CDR3 consists of 16 residues. Per germline, CDR1 ENHRY and CDR2 SYGVKD. V dropped 0 bases and J dropped 2 bases, with 11 bases sitting between them. DNA for the CDR3: TGTGCCATCAGTGAGTCGATTATACTTCGCAATCAGCCCCAGCATTTT. It is translated as CAISESIILRNQPQHF.

The V and J genes are TRBV19 and TRBJ1-6; D unclear. V shed 3 bases and J shed 7 bases, with 10 bases lying between them. CDR3 length: 14 residues. Germline-derived CDR1 and CDR2 are LNHDA and SQIVND (reference sequence). The CDR3 DNA reads TGTGCCAGTAGTATTTCCCGGGTGAATTCACCCCTCCACTTT. Its protein product is CASSISRVNSPLHF.

The chain has TRBV28 and TRBJ1-1; D is possibly TRBD1 (6 bases). Germline-derived CDR1 and CDR2 are MDHEN and SYDVKM. The CDR3 sequence is 15 residues long. Trimming cost V 4 bases and J 4 bases, with 16 bases left between them. CDR3 residues: CASSSPQGSSTEAFF. DNA for the CDR3: TGTGCCAGCAGTTCCCCGCAGGGGAGTTCCACTGAAGCTTTCTTT.

This chain connects TRBV7-2 to TRBJ2-7; D possibly corresponds to TRBD1 (5 bases). Germline values: CDR1 SGHTA, CDR2 FQGNSA. Trimming took off 5 bases at V and 2 bases at J, with 13 bases between the two ends. This CDR3 is 14 amino acids long. The CDR3 bases are TGTGCCAGCAGCCAAGTACAGGTAACCTACGAGCAGTACTTC. Amino acid sequence: CASSQVQVTYEQYF.

V and J are TRBV6-1 and TRBJ2-3; D is undetermined. Trimming removed 1 base at V and 7 bases at J, with 9 bases between. Germline V gene data show CDR1 as MNHNS and CDR2 as SASEGT. The CDR3 contains 13 residues. The CDR3 DNA sequence: TGTGCCAGCAGTGAAGGCGACGAAAATACGCAGTATTTT. Protein product: CASSEGDENTQYF.

The rearrangement links TRBV5-1 to TRBJ2-5; D possibly corresponds to TRBD2 (6 bases). Looked up from germline, CDR1 is SGHRS and CDR2 is YFSETQ. The CDR3 is 13 residues long. V was shortened by 0 bases and J by 3 bases, with 6 bases between the two germline ends. In DNA form, the CDR3 reads TGCGCCAGCAGCTTGGGACTAGAAGAGACCCAGTACTTC. Its translation is CASSLGLEETQYF.